A selection of T cell receptor beta chains follows, all from one sample in a study of cytomegalovirus exposure and HLA in healthy donors. The method was immunoSEQ multiplex PCR; TCRdb's version includes in-frame clones alone and lacks a portion of them. The sample records 35,000 to 50,000 clones, about two thirds being singletons. Sequencing input: PBMCs. All receptors derive from a man in his 60s in good health and CMV-seropositive. CDR3s include the opening cysteine and the closing phenylalanine or tryptophan. Each record gives: D gene, clone size, V gene, J gene, CDR3 DNA, CDR3 protein. D genes are given only for firm matches. Clone size appears in some rows only: once, few, many, or a class for an expanded clone.

D gene: -; clone size: few; V gene: TRBV6-5; J gene: TRBJ1-2; CDR3 DNA: TGTGCCAGCAGTTACACGGGGAGGCGTGGCTACACCTTC; CDR3 protein: CASSYTGRRGYTF
D gene: -; clone size: -; V gene: TRBV7-8; J gene: TRBJ1-5; CDR3 DNA: TGTGCCAGCAGCGCCGGGACAATAGGCAATCAGCCCCAGCATTTT; CDR3 protein: CASSAGTIGNQPQHF
D gene: -; clone size: few; V gene: TRBV6-5; J gene: TRBJ2-1; CDR3 DNA: TGTGCCAGCAGTTCTCGATCCATAGCCGCCCGTAATGCGCAGTTCTTC; CDR3 protein: CASSSRSIAARNAQFF
D gene: -; clone size: -; V gene: TRBV12-5; J gene: TRBJ1-2; CDR3 DNA: TGTGCTAGTGCCCGCGGGTCTGGCTACACCTTC; CDR3 protein: CASARGSGYTF
D gene: -; clone size: -; V gene: TRBV6-1; J gene: TRBJ1-4; CDR3 DNA: TGTGCCAGCAGGACAGGTTTTAATGAAAAACTGTTTTTT; CDR3 protein: CASRTGFNEKLFF
D gene: -; clone size: -; V gene: TRBV30; J gene: TRBJ1-5; CDR3 DNA: TGTGCCTGGAGTCCATCCCTGACAGTTGGGAATCAGCCCCAGCATTTT; CDR3 protein: CAWSPSLTVGNQPQHF
D gene: TRBD1; clone size: few; V gene: TRBV19; J gene: TRBJ1-2; CDR3 DNA: TGTGCCAGTCAAACCCAGGGGGGCTATGGCTACACCTTC; CDR3 protein: CASQTQGGYGYTF
D gene: TRBD1; clone size: few; V gene: TRBV27; J gene: TRBJ1-2; CDR3 DNA: TGTGCCAGCAGTCTCTCGGCAGGGGGAGCCTATGGCTACACCTTC; CDR3 protein: CASSLSAGGAYGYTF
D gene: TRBD1; clone size: few; V gene: TRBV20-1; J gene: TRBJ2-5; CDR3 DNA: TGCAGTGGGGACAGGCCAGAGACCCAGTACTTC; CDR3 protein: CSGDRPETQYF
D gene: -; clone size: -; V gene: TRBV7-8; J gene: TRBJ1-4; CDR3 DNA: TGTGCCAGCAGCTTGAGGGGGGGACATGAAAAACTGTTTTTT; CDR3 protein: CASSLRGGHEKLFF
D gene: TRBD2; clone size: -; V gene: TRBV4-3; J gene: TRBJ2-5; CDR3 DNA: TGCGCCAGCAGCCAAGTGATACGGGAGGGAGAGACCCAGTACTTC; CDR3 protein: CASSQVIREGETQYF
D gene: TRBD2; clone size: few; V gene: TRBV5-1; J gene: TRBJ2-2; CDR3 DNA: TGCGCCAGCCGTCCCCGGCGGGAGAGTGCCGGGGAGCTGTTTTTT; CDR3 protein: CASRPRRESAGELFF
D gene: TRBD2; clone size: -; V gene: TRBV4-3; J gene: TRBJ2-3; CDR3 DNA: TGCGCCAGCAGCCAAGATCTGAATAGCGGGAGTTTTTATACGCAGTATTTT; CDR3 protein: CASSQDLNSGSFYTQYF
D gene: TRBD1; clone size: -; V gene: TRBV18; J gene: TRBJ2-2; CDR3 DNA: TGTGCCAGCTCACCAGATCGGACAGGACCGAACACCGGGGAGCTGTTTTTT; CDR3 protein: CASSPDRTGPNTGELFF
D gene: -; clone size: few; V gene: TRBV4-3; J gene: TRBJ2-3; CDR3 DNA: TGCGCCAGCAGCCAAGTCCGGTGGGATACGCAGTATTTT; CDR3 protein: CASSQVRWDTQYF
D gene: -; clone size: -; V gene: TRBV7-2; J gene: TRBJ2-7; CDR3 DNA: TGTGCCAGCAGCACAATGGGGGGGGCTACCTACGAGCAGTACTTC; CDR3 protein: CASSTMGGATYEQYF
D gene: -; clone size: few; V gene: TRBV2; J gene: TRBJ2-2; CDR3 DNA: TGTGCCAGCAGGAGGTCGGCAACGAACACCGGGGAGCTGTTTTTT; CDR3 protein: CASRRSATNTGELFF
D gene: -; clone size: -; V gene: TRBV28; J gene: TRBJ2-7; CDR3 DNA: TGTGCCAGCAGTTTACCTTCCTCCTACGAGCAGTACTTC; CDR3 protein: CASSLPSSYEQYF
D gene: -; clone size: -; V gene: TRBV7-9; J gene: TRBJ1-2; CDR3 DNA: TGTGCCAGCAGCTTAGCAGAGGGGGGGTGGGATGGCTACACCTTC; CDR3 protein: CASSLAEGGWDGYTF
D gene: TRBD1; clone size: -; V gene: TRBV5-6; J gene: TRBJ2-7; CDR3 DNA: TGTGCCAGCAGCTTGGCACCCACAGGGGACTACGAGCAGTACTTC; CDR3 protein: CASSLAPTGDYEQYF
D gene: -; clone size: -; V gene: TRBV5-6; J gene: TRBJ1-1; CDR3 DNA: TGTGCCAGCAGCCAAACCTTTTCGATACAGGGATTTGACACTGAAGCTTTCTTT; CDR3 protein: CASSQTFSIQGFDTEAFF
D gene: -; clone size: few; V gene: TRBV28; J gene: TRBJ2-7; CDR3 DNA: TGTGCCAGCACTTCTGGGGGTCGGGGGTACTACGAGCAGTACTTC; CDR3 protein: CASTSGGRGYYEQYF
D gene: TRBD2; clone size: -; V gene: TRBV2; J gene: TRBJ2-7; CDR3 DNA: TGTGCCAGCACCGGACTAGCGGGAGGCTCCTACGAGCAGTACTTC; CDR3 protein: CASTGLAGGSYEQYF
D gene: -; clone size: -; V gene: TRBV6-6; J gene: TRBJ2-2; CDR3 DNA: TGTGCCAGCAGTCAGACAGTCCTTACGAACACCGGGGAGCTGTTTTTT; CDR3 protein: CASSQTVLTNTGELFF
D gene: TRBD1; clone size: -; V gene: TRBV4-2; J gene: TRBJ2-7; CDR3 DNA: TGTGCCAGCAGCCAAGGGCAGGGGGCCTACGAGCAGTACTTC; CDR3 protein: CASSQGQGAYEQYF
D gene: TRBD2; clone size: -; V gene: TRBV19; J gene: TRBJ2-2; CDR3 DNA: TGTGCCAGTTCCGTGGGGACTATCGGGGAGCTGTTTTTT; CDR3 protein: CASSVGTIGELFF
D gene: -; clone size: -; V gene: TRBV13; J gene: TRBJ1-1; CDR3 DNA: TGTGCCAGCAGCGTAAAGGGGGTCGGGACTGAAGCTTTCTTT; CDR3 protein: CASSVKGVGTEAFF
D gene: TRBD1; clone size: -; V gene: TRBV28; J gene: TRBJ1-2; CDR3 DNA: TGTGCCAGCACCACCAGGGGGCTTTATGGCTACACCTTC; CDR3 protein: CASTTRGLYGYTF
D gene: -; clone size: -; V gene: TRBV19; J gene: TRBJ2-7; CDR3 DNA: TGTGCCAGTAGTAACAGTTACGAGCAGTACTTC; CDR3 protein: CASSNSYEQYF
D gene: -; clone size: few; V gene: TRBV6-5; J gene: TRBJ2-2; CDR3 DNA: TGTGCCACCACAGGGATGAGCACCGGGGAGCTGTTTTTT; CDR3 protein: CATTGMSTGELFF
D gene: TRBD1; clone size: -; V gene: TRBV19; J gene: TRBJ1-5; CDR3 DNA: TGTGCCAGTAGTGTCCGGGACAGGGCGGGTCAGCCCCAGCATTTT; CDR3 protein: CASSVRDRAGQPQHF
D gene: TRBD1; clone size: few; V gene: TRBV7-3; J gene: TRBJ2-1; CDR3 DNA: TGTGCCAGCAGCCCCCGGACAGGGGGAACCAATGAGCAGTTCTTC; CDR3 protein: CASSPRTGGTNEQFF
D gene: -; clone size: few; V gene: TRBV7-2; J gene: TRBJ2-1; CDR3 DNA: TGTGCCAGCGGTAGGGGGTATGACAATGAGCAGTTCTTC; CDR3 protein: CASGRGYDNEQFF
D gene: TRBD1; clone size: -; V gene: TRBV30; J gene: TRBJ2-2; CDR3 DNA: TGTGCCTGGAGTACCGGACAGGGCCTACCCGGGGAGCTGTTTTTT; CDR3 protein: CAWSTGQGLPGELFF